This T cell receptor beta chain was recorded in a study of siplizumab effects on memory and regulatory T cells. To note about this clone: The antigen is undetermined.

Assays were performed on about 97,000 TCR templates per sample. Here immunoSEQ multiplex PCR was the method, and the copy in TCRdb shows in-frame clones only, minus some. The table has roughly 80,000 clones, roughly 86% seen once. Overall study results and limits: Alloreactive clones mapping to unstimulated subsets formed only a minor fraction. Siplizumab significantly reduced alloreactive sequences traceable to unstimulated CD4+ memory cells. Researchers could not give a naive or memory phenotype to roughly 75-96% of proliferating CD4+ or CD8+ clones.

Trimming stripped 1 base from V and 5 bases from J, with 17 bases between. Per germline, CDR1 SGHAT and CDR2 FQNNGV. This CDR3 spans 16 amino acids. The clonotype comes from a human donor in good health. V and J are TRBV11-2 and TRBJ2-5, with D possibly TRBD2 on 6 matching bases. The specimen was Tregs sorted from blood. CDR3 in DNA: TGTGCCAGCAGCTTAGTCCGGGCTAGCGTGTTCGAGACCCAGTACTTC. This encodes CASSLVRASVFETQYF.